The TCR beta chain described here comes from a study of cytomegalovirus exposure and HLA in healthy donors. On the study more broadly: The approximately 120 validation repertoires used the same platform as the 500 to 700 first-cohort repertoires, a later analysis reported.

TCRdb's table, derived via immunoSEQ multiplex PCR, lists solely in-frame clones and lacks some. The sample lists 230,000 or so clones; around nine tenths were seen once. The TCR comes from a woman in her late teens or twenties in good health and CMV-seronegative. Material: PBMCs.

This CDR3 reads CASSGLNTDTQYF. CDR3 bases: TGCGCCAGCAGTGGACTTAACACAGATACGCAGTATTTT. The chain joins TRBV10-2 to TRBJ2-3; D uncertain. Germline CDR1 WSHSY, CDR2 SAAADI. This CDR3 is built from 13 residues. V lost 4 bases and J lost 2, with 7 bases in between.